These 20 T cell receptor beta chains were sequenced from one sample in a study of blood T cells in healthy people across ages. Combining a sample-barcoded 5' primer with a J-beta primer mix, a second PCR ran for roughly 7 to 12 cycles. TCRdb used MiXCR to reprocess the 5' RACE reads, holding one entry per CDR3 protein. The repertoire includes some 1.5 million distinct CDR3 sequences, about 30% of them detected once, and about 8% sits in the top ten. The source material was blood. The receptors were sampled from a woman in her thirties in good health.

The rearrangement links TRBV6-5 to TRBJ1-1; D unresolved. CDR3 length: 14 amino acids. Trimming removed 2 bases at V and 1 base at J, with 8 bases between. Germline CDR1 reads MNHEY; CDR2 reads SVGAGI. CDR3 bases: TGTGCCAGCAGTTACGCGCGAGAGAACACTGAAGCTTTCTTT. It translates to CASSYARENTEAFF.

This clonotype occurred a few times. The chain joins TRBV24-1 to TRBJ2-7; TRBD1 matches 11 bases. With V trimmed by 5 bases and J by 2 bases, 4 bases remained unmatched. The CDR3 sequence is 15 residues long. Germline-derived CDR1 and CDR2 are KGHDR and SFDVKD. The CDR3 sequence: CATSATGQGAYEQYF. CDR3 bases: TGTGCCACCAGTGCTACGGGACAGGGGGCCTACGAGCAGTACTTC.

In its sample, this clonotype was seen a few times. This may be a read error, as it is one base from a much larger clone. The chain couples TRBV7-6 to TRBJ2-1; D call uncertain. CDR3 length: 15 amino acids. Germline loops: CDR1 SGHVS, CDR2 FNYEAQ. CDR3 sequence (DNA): TGTGCCAGCAGCTTAGGTCAAAGTATGTACAATGAGCAGTGCTTC. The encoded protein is CASSLGQSMYNEQCF.

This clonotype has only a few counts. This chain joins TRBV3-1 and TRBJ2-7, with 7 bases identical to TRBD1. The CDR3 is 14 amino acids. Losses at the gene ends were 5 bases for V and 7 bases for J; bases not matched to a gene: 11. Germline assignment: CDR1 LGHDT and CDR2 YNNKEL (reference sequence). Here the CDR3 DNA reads TGTGCCAGCAGCTCACTATCCGACAGGGCAGAGCAGTACTTC. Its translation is CASSSLSDRAEQYF.

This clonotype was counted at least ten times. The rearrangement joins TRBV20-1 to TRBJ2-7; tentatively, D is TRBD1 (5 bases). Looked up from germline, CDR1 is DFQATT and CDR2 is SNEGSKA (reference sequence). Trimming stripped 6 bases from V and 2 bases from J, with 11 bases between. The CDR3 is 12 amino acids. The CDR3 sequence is CSAAQGPYEQYF. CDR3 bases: TGCAGTGCCGCGCAGGGCCCCTACGAGCAGTACTTC.

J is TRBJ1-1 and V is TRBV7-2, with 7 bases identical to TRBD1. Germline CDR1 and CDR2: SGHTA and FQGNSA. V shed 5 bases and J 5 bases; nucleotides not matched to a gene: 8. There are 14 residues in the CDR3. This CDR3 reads CASSTQGIKTEAFF. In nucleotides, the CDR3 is TGTGCCAGCAGCACACAGGGGATAAAGACTGAAGCTTTCTTT.

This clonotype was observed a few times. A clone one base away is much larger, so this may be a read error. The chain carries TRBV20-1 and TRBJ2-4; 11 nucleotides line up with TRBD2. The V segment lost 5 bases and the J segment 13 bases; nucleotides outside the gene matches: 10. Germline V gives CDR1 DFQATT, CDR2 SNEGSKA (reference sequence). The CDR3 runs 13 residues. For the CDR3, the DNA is TGCAGTGCTGGGACTAGCGGCGACAATGAGCAGTACTTC. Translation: CSAGTSGDNEQYF.

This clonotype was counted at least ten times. CDR3: CASSLRRTSDYGYTF. CDR3 nucleotide sequence: TGTGCCAGCAGTTTAAGACGGACTAGTGACTATGGCTACACCTTC. The V gene is TRBV6-5, the J gene TRBJ1-2; no definite D call. This CDR3 contains 15 residues. Between the trimmed V and J ends, which lost 4 bases and 3 bases, there was a span of 15 bases. CDR1 and CDR2 (germline): MNHEY, SVGAGI.

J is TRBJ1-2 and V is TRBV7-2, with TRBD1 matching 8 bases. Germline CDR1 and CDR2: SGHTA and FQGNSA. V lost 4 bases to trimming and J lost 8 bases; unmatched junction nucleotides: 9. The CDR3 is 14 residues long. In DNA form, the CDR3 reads TGTGCCAGCAGCTACAGGGGGGCCCTGGGGGGCTACACCTTC. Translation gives CASSYRGALGGYTF. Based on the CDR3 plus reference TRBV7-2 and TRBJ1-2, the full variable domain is GAGVSQSPSNKVTEKGKDVELRCDPISGHTALYWYRQSLGQGLEFLIYFQGNSAPDKSGLPSDRFSAERTGGSVSTLTIQRTQQEDSAVYLCASSYRGALGGYTFGSGTRLTVV.

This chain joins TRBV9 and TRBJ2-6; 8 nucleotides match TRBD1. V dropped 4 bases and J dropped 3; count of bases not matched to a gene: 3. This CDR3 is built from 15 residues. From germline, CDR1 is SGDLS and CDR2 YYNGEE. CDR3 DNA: TGTGCCAGCAGCAGGACAGGGATTGGGGCCAACGTCCTGACTTTC. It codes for CASSRTGIGANVLTF.

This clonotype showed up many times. CDR3 region: CAWSVLGQGDYEQYF. CDR3 nucleotide sequence: TGTGCCTGGAGTGTACTCGGACAGGGCGACTACGAGCAGTACTTC. V gene TRBV30 combines with J gene TRBJ2-7; 8 bases align to TRBD1. The CDR3 sequence is 15 residues long. V lost 0 bases and J lost 3; bases outside the gene matches: 7. Germline loops: CDR1 GTSNPN, CDR2 SVGIG (reference sequence).

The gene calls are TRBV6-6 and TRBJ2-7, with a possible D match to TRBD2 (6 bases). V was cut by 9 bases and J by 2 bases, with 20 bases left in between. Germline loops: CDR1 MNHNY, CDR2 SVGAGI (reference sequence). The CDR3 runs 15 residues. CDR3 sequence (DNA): TGTGCCAGTAGGCGGGTAGCGGAACCAACCTACGAGCAGTACTTC. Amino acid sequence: CASRRVAEPTYEQYF.

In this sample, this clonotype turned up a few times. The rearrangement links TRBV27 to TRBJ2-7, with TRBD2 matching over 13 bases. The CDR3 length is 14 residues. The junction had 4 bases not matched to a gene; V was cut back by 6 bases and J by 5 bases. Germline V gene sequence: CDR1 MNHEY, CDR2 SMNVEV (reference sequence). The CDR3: CASRAGTSGNEQYF. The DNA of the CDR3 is TGTGCCAGCAGGGCCGGGACTAGCGGGAACGAGCAGTACTTC.

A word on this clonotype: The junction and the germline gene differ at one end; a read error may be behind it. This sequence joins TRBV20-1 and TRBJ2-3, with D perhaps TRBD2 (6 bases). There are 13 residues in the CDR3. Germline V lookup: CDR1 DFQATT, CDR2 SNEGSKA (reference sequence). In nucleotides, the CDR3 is TGCAGTGCAAGCCGGGCGGGAACAGATGCGCAGTATTTT. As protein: CSASRAGTDAQYF.

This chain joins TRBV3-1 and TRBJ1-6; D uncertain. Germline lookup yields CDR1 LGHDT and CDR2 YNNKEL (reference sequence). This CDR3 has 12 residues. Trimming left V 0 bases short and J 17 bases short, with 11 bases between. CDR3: CASSQDPLSVHF. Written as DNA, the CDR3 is TGTGCCAGCAGCCAAGACCCGCTGTCTGTCCACTTT.

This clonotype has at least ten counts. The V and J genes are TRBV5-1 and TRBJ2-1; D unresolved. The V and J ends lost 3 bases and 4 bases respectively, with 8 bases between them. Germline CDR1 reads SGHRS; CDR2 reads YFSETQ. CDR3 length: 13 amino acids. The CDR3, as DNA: TGCGCCAGCAGCTCGGACGGATACAATGAGCAGTTCTTC. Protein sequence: CASSSDGYNEQFF.

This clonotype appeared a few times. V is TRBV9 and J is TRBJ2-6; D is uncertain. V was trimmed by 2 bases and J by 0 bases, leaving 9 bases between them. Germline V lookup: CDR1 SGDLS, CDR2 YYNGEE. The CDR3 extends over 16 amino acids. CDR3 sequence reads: CASSVPGFSGANVLTF. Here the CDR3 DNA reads TGTGCCAGCAGCGTCCCCGGATTCTCTGGGGCCAACGTCCTGACTTTC.

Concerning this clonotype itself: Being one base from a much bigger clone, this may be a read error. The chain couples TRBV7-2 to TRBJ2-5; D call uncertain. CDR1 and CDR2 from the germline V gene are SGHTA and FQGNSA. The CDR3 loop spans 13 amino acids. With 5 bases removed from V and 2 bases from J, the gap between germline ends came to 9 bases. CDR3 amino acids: CASSVIRQETQYF. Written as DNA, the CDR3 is TGTGCCAGCAGCGTAATTAGGCAAGAGACCCAGTACTTC.

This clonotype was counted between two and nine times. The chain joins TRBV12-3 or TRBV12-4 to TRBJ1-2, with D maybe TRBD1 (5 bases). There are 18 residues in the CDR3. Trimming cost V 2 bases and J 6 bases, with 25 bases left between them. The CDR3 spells CASSLFLGGVWTGDGYTF. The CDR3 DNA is TGTGCCAGCAGTTTATTCTTGGGGGGGGTGTGGACCGGAGATGGCTACACCTTC.

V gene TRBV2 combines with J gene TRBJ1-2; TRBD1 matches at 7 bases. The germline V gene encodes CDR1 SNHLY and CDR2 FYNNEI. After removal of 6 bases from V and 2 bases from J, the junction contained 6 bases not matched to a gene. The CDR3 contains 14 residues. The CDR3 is CASSNTGVNYGYTF. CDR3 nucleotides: TGTGCCAGCAGCAACACAGGGGTCAACTATGGCTACACCTTC.